Listed below are T cell receptor beta chains from one sample, sequenced in a study of blood T cells in healthy people across ages. TCRdb passed the 5' RACE reads through MiXCR, listing each CDR3 protein once. In the table there are 650,000 to 800,000 distinct CDR3 sequences, approximately 52% of which are singletons. What was sequenced was blood. These receptors came from an elderly woman in good health. Both conserved end residues are part of each CDR3. A D gene is named only where the DNA matches it firmly. Rows may omit the clone size; those that give it use once, few, many or a size class.

size	V	D	J	DNA	CDR3
few	TRBV28	TRBD2	TRBJ2-5	TGTGCCAGCAGCTCCTGGGGTGCGGGAGGTCAAGAGACCCAGTACTTC	CASSSWGAGGQETQYF
NA	TRBV21-1	NA	TRBJ1-2	TGTGCCAGCATAGGTTCCGGGACAGGGTCACGAGATGAGACCTATGGCTACACCTTC	CASIGSGTGSRDETYGYTF
NA	TRBV2	NA	TRBJ1-5	TGTGCCAGCACCGCGAGCAATCAGCCCCAGCATTTT	CASTASNQPQHF
few	TRBV30	NA	TRBJ1-6	TGTGCCTGGAAGATCAACGCCCGAAATTCACCCCTCCACTTT	CAWKINARNSPLHF
NA	TRBV4-1	TRBD2	TRBJ2-7	TGCGCCAGCAGCCAAGGACTAGCGGGAGGGGGCGAGCAGTACTTC	CASSQGLAGGGEQYF
NA	TRBV5-1	NA	TRBJ2-7	TGCGCCAGCAGCTTTCCCGGGACGGCGGGCGAGCAGTACTTC	CASSFPGTAGEQYF
few	TRBV7-9	NA	TRBJ2-3	TGTGCCAGCAGCTTACAGAGACAGGTCCCCACAGATACGCAGTATTTT	CASSLQRQVPTDTQYF
NA	TRBV5-1	NA	TRBJ2-1	TGCGCCAGCAGCCCCTGGGGTCGGGAGCGGGAGCAGTTCTTC	CASSPWGREREQFF
few	TRBV20-1	NA	TRBJ2-5	TGCAGTGCTAGGTACAATGAGCAGTACTTC	CSARYNEQYF
NA	TRBV28	NA	TRBJ2-1	TGTGCCAGCAGTTTATACGCTTCAGGGTCCCATGAGCAGTTCTTC	CASSLYASGSHEQFF
few	TRBV7-9	NA	TRBJ2-7	TGTGCCAGCAGCGTTCTCTCGGGACTGAGGGAGCAGTACTTC	CASSVLSGLREQYF